Each of the 17 T cell receptor beta chains below was sequenced from the same sample in a study of patients and donors after allogeneic stem cell transplantation (TCRdb year 2020). The library was generated by RT-PCR. Sequencing relied on a NextSeq 550. TCRdb took the public reads, trimmed them with fastp at Q25, ran MiXCR for clone calling and kept in-frame beta chains. Every CDR3 protein is listed once, alongside the most common genes and DNA of its rows. This sample has approximately 140,000 distinct CDR3 sequences in its table, and about a third of those were observed once. The top ten hold 40% to 55% of the sample. The sample consisted of blood, either unsorted or a sorted T cell fraction (not recorded which). The receptors shown here come from a human donor who was either an allogeneic HSCT recipient or a stem cell or donor lymphocyte infusion donor (not recorded which). It is not recorded whose cells these are; they may come from a transplant donor.

There are a few counts of this clonotype. V and J are TRBV12-3 or TRBV12-4 and TRBJ2-2; D gene ambiguous. CDR3 size: 11 residues. V lost 3 bases, J lost 8 bases, and 4 bases lay in between. The CDR3: CASSLPGELFF. The CDR3 DNA sequence: TGTGCCAGCAGTTTGCCAGGGGAGCTGTTTTTT.

The chain is built from TRBV29-1 and TRBJ2-1, with no clear D. V was cut by 4 bases and J by 2 bases, with 18 bases left in between. The CDR3 runs 16 residues. Germline V gene sequence: CDR1 SQVTM, CDR2 ANQGSEA. CDR3 in amino acids: CSVGLLTLLTYNEQFF. The CDR3 region has the DNA TGCAGCGTTGGCCTCCTAACACTTTTGACCTACAATGAGCAGTTCTTC.

This chain connects TRBV27 to TRBJ1-5; the match to TRBD1 covers 8 bases. The CDR3 sequence is 13 residues long. Germline V gene lookup returns CDR1 MNHEY and CDR2 SMNVEV (reference sequence). Germline trimming cut 8 bases from V and 7 bases from J; bases unmatched to any gene: 7. CDR3 bases: TGTGCCAGCGGGGACAGGTTTGGACAGCCCCAGCATTTT. Residues: CASGDRFGQPQHF.

This clonotype has just a few counts. The chain carries TRBV27 and TRBJ2-5; either TRBD1 or TRBD2 may fit D (5 bases each). Trimming pared 3 bases from V and 2 bases from J, leaving 13 bases between. CDR3 size: 15 residues. The germline V gene encodes CDR1 MNHEY and CDR2 SMNVEV (reference sequence). CDR3 bases: TGTGCCAGCAGTTTGAGGGGACCGAGGCAAGAGACCCAGTACTTC. This encodes CASSLRGPRQETQYF.

The rearrangement uses TRBV21-1 and TRBJ1-1; whether TRBD1, the table's D call, matches the DNA was not checked. TRBV21-1 constitutes a pseudogene. This CDR3 is 13 amino acids long. The CDR3 coding sequence is TGTGCCAGCAGCAATGGGGGAAGCACTGAAGCTTTCTTT. It codes for CASSNGGSTEAFF.

This clonotype was picked up a small number of times. This chain joins TRBV5-1 and TRBJ2-3; TRBD2 agrees at 11 bases. V lost 0 bases and J lost 3; bases outside the gene matches: 3. CDR1 and CDR2 (germline): SGHRS, YFSETQ. CDR3 length: 16 residues. CDR3 nucleotides: TGCGCCAGCAGCTTGGTTTCTAGCGGGGGGACAGATACGCAGTATTTT. Translated: CASSLVSSGGTDTQYF.

The rearrangement links TRBV7-6 to TRBJ1-5, with 10 bases matching TRBD1. After removal of 4 bases from V and 5 bases from J, the junction contained 2 bases not matched to a gene. CDR1 SGHVS and CDR2 FNYEAQ come from the germline V gene. This CDR3 has 14 amino acids. CDR3: CASSYGTGDQPQHF. Here the CDR3 DNA reads TGTGCCAGCAGCTACGGGACAGGGGATCAGCCCCAGCATTTT.

The table lists this clonotype with a few counts. V gene TRBV7-6 combines with J gene TRBJ1-6, with D uncertain. Trimming pared 1 base from V and 3 bases from J, leaving 7 bases between. Germline lookup yields CDR1 SGHVS and CDR2 FNYEAQ. The CDR3 has 15 residues. CDR3 protein: CASSLDGIYNSPLHF. The CDR3 DNA is TGTGCCAGCAGCTTAGACGGGATCTATAATTCACCCCTCCACTTT.

This clonotype was recorded a few times. The chain carries TRBV7-8 and TRBJ1-5, with a possible D match to TRBD1 (6 bases). The germline gives CDR1 SGHVS, CDR2 FQNEAQ. The length of the CDR3 is 15 residues. V lost 7 bases and J 4 bases, leaving 17 bases between the germline ends. The CDR3 coding sequence is TGTGCCAGCACTATAGGGGGGGCCCGGAATCAGCCCCAGCATTTT. The encoded protein is CASTIGGARNQPQHF.

The chain recombines TRBV4-2 with TRBJ2-3; D is possibly TRBD2 (6 bases). CDR1 and CDR2 from the germline V gene are LGHNA and YNFKEQ. CDR3 size: 16 residues. The V end lost 0 bases, the J end lost 0 bases, and 10 bases lay between the germline ends. Here the CDR3 reads CASSQEERASTDTQYF. The DNA for the CDR3 is TGTGCCAGCAGCCAAGAGGAGCGGGCCAGCACAGATACGCAGTATTTT.

This clonotype was detected a few times. This chain connects TRBV6-6 to TRBJ1-1; no clear D gene. Germline V gene lookup returns CDR1 MNHNY and CDR2 SVGAGI (reference sequence). CDR3 length: 12 amino acids. The V gene lost 8 bases and the J gene lost 4 bases, with 11 bases spanning the gap. The CDR3 is CASSVLGTEAFF. CDR3 nucleotide sequence: TGTGCCAGCTCTGTACTTGGCACTGAAGCTTTCTTT.

The V and J genes are TRBV7-8 and TRBJ1-6; no clear D gene. The CDR3 has 13 residues. The V and J ends lost 4 bases and 7 bases respectively, with 8 bases between them. Per the germline V gene, CDR1 is SGHVS and CDR2 is FQNEAQ. The CDR3 loop is CASSSRANSPLHF. The CDR3 DNA sequence: TGTGCCAGCAGCTCCCGTGCCAATTCACCCCTCCACTTT.

The chain recombines TRBV6-2 or TRBV6-3 with TRBJ1-5; 10 bases match TRBD1. V gave up 5 bases and J gave up 3 bases; unmatched junction bases: 10. This CDR3 contains 17 residues. Germline V gene sequence: CDR1 MNHEY, CDR2 SVGEGT. CDR3 bases: TGTGCCAGCAGTATCCCCCCGACAGGGGGCTTCAATCAGCCCCAGCATTTT. Residues: CASSIPPTGGFNQPQHF.

The chain joins TRBV6-5 to TRBJ2-5; TRBD1 matches 8 bases. The V gene end was trimmed by 5 bases and the J gene end by 4 bases; junction bases not matched to a gene: 12. Germline V gene data show CDR1 as MNHEY and CDR2 as SVGAGI. This CDR3 has 16 residues. The CDR3 reads CASSPWTGSGGETQYF. The CDR3 bases are TGTGCCAGCAGTCCCTGGACAGGGAGTGGCGGAGAGACCCAGTACTTC.

This clonotype was detected only a few times. The J gene is TRBJ1-5, the V gene TRBV12-3 or TRBV12-4; perhaps TRBD1 as D (5 bases). Trimming cost V 3 bases and J 0 bases, with 12 bases left between them. The CDR3 has 16 residues. The DNA for the CDR3 is TGTGCCAGCAGTTTTTTTGGACAAGTTAGCAATCAGCCCCAGCATTTT. Its protein is CASSFFGQVSNQPQHF.

V is TRBV20-1 and J is TRBJ1-2; D not certain. Between the trimmed V and J ends, which lost 5 bases and 7 bases, there was a span of 8 bases. Germline V gene data show CDR1 as DFQATT and CDR2 as SNEGSKA (reference sequence). The CDR3 has 10 amino acids. CDR3 in amino acids: CSAAPGGYTF. The CDR3 DNA is TGCAGTGCTGCACCCGGTGGCTACACCTTC.

This clonotype has just a few counts. The rearrangement uses TRBV15 and TRBJ1-5, with 9 bases identical to TRBD1. V was pared by 1 base and J by 4 bases, with 5 bases of the junction left unmatched. The CDR3 sequence is 16 residues long. The V gene's germline CDR1 is LNHNV and CDR2 YYDKDF (reference sequence). CDR3 amino acids: CATSRGRQGGNQPQHF. The CDR3 DNA follows: TGTGCCACCAGCAGAGGAAGACAGGGGGGAAATCAGCCCCAGCATTTT.